A selection of T cell receptor beta chains follows, all from one sample in a study of T cell responses to AZD1222 COVID-19 vaccine. Some clones are missing from TCRdb's copy, which holds only in-frame ones; the method was immunoSEQ multiplex PCR. The table lists around 260,000 clones, 93% of them singletons. The material was peripheral blood, obtained on day 0 of AZD1222 vaccination. Receptors originate from an adult in good health. CDR3s include the opening cysteine and the closing phenylalanine or tryptophan. D genes are given only for firm matches. Clone size appears in some rows only: once, few, many, or a class for an expanded clone.

D: NA
V: TRBV6-2/TRBV6-3
J: TRBJ1-1
size: NA
CDR3: CASSPWGRQENTEAFF
DNA: TGTGCCAGCAGTCCCTGGGGCAGGCAAGAGAACACTGAAGCTTTCTTT

D: TRBD1
V: TRBV10-1
J: TRBJ2-1
size: NA
CDR3: CASSDAGQVCNEQFF
DNA: TGCGCCAGCAGTGATGCAGGACAGGTTTGCAATGAGCAGTTCTTC

D: TRBD1
V: TRBV5-5
J: TRBJ2-7
size: NA
CDR3: CASSLGTGIYEQYF
DNA: TGTGCCAGCAGCCTCGGGACAGGGATTTACGAGCAGTACTTC

D: TRBD2
V: TRBV6-5
J: TRBJ2-7
size: NA
CDR3: CASGNDLAGTGEQYF
DNA: TGTGCCAGCGGGAACGACTTAGCGGGAACGGGGGAGCAGTACTTC

D: NA
V: TRBV2
J: TRBJ1-5
size: NA
CDR3: CASTETPDQPQHF
DNA: TGTGCCAGCACCGAAACCCCTGATCAGCCCCAGCATTTT

D: NA
V: TRBV27
J: TRBJ2-5
size: NA
CDR3: CASGAGGHEETQYF
DNA: TGTGCCAGCGGAGCCGGGGGACACGAAGAGACCCAGTACTTC

D: NA
V: TRBV2
J: TRBJ1-3
size: few
CDR3: CASYGGEDTIYF
DNA: TGTGCCAGCTACGGGGGCGAGGACACCATATATTTT

D: NA
V: TRBV6-5
J: TRBJ1-5
size: NA
CDR3: CASRDYGDQPQHF
DNA: TGTGCCAGCAGGGACTACGGGGATCAGCCCCAGCATTTT

D: TRBD1
V: TRBV2
J: TRBJ2-3
size: NA
CDR3: CASSMTGSSTDTQYF
DNA: TGTGCCAGCTCTATGACAGGGAGTAGCACAGATACGCAGTATTTT

D: NA
V: TRBV15
J: TRBJ1-1
size: NA
CDR3: CATSRDPGGTNTEAFF
DNA: TGTGCCACCAGCAGAGATCCCGGGGGGACGAACACTGAAGCTTTCTTT

D: TRBD2
V: TRBV6-1
J: TRBJ2-1
size: NA
CDR3: CASSEGTSGSNEQFF
DNA: TGTGCCAGCAGTGAAGGGACTAGCGGGAGCAATGAGCAGTTCTTC

D: NA
V: TRBV27
J: TRBJ1-5
size: NA
CDR3: CASRPRPGAGGNQPQHF
DNA: TGTGCCAGCAGACCCCGCCCAGGGGCGGGAGGCAATCAGCCCCAGCATTTT

D: NA
V: TRBV2
J: TRBJ1-2
size: NA
CDR3: CASSERGNGYTF
DNA: TGTGCCAGCAGTGAGCGGGGTAATGGCTACACCTTC

D: NA
V: TRBV10-2
J: TRBJ2-7
size: NA
CDR3: CASREGHGAYEQYF
DNA: TGCGCCAGCAGAGAGGGACACGGAGCCTACGAGCAGTACTTC

D: NA
V: TRBV28
J: TRBJ1-2
size: NA
CDR3: CASSLDGGGYTF
DNA: TGTGCCAGCAGTTTAGACGGTGGTGGCTACACCTTC

D: NA
V: TRBV7-9
J: TRBJ2-5
size: NA
CDR3: CASSSRGVRETQYF
DNA: TGTGCCAGCAGCTCCCGAGGGGTACGGGAGACCCAGTACTTC

D: NA
V: TRBV28
J: TRBJ1-6
size: NA
CDR3: CASSPSGQSNSPLHF
DNA: TGTGCCAGCAGTCCCTCCGGACAGAGCAATTCACCCCTCCACTTT

D: NA
V: TRBV4-2
J: TRBJ2-3
size: NA
CDR3: CASSQGANTDTQYF
DNA: TGTGCCAGCAGCCAAGGGGCTAACACAGATACGCAGTATTTT

D: NA
V: TRBV3-1/TRBV3-2
J: TRBJ1-1
size: NA
CDR3: CASSQARDTEAFF
DNA: TGTGCCAGCAGCCAAGCTAGGGATACTGAAGCTTTCTTT

D: NA
V: TRBV7-9
J: TRBJ1-1
size: NA
CDR3: CASSVQENTEAFF
DNA: TGTGCCAGCAGCGTCCAGGAGAACACTGAAGCTTTCTTT

D: NA
V: TRBV28
J: TRBJ2-7
size: NA
CDR3: CASSTTREQYF
DNA: TGTGCCAGCAGTACAACGCGCGAGCAGTACTTC

D: NA
V: TRBV5-4
J: TRBJ1-6
size: NA
CDR3: CASSWSGDNSLLHF
DNA: TGTGCCAGCAGCTGGTCGGGCGATAATTCACTCCTCCACTTT

D: TRBD1
V: TRBV5-1
J: TRBJ2-5
size: NA
CDR3: CASSFYRGEVGETQYF
DNA: TGCGCCAGCAGCTTTTACAGGGGGGAGGTAGGAGAGACCCAGTACTTC

D: TRBD2
V: TRBV7-9
J: TRBJ2-1
size: NA
CDR3: CASSLRGTSGEQFF
DNA: TGTGCCAGCAGCTTAAGGGGGACTAGCGGTGAGCAGTTCTTC

D: TRBD1
V: TRBV18
J: TRBJ2-7
size: NA
CDR3: CASSPTDRDEQYF
DNA: TGTGCCAGCTCACCAACTGACAGGGACGAGCAGTACTTC

D: NA
V: TRBV6-5
J: TRBJ1-1
size: NA
CDR3: CASSQGRRNTEAFF
DNA: TGTGCCAGCAGTCAGGGACGCAGGAACACTGAAGCTTTCTTT

D: NA
V: TRBV24-1
J: TRBJ1-5
size: few
CDR3: CATSRGGGQPQHF
DNA: TGTGCCACCAGCCGCGGGGGGGGGCAGCCCCAGCATTTT

D: NA
V: TRBV27
J: TRBJ1-1
size: NA
CDR3: CASIGAGRRNTEAFF
DNA: TGTGCCAGCATCGGAGCCGGCCGGAGAAACACTGAAGCTTTCTTT